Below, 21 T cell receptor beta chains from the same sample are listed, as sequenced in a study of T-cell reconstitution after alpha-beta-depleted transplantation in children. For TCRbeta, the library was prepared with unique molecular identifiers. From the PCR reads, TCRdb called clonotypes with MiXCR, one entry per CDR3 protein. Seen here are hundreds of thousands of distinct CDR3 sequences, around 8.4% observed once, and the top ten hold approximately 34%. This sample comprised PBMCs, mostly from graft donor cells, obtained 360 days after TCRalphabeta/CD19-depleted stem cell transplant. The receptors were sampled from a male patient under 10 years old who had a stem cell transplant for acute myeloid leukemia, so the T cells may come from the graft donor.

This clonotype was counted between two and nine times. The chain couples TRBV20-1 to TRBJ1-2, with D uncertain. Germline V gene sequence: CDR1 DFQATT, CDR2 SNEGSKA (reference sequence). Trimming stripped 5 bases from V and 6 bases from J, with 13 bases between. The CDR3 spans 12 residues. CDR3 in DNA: TGCAGTGCTTCGATATCGGGAAATGGCTACACCTTC. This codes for CSASISGNGYTF.

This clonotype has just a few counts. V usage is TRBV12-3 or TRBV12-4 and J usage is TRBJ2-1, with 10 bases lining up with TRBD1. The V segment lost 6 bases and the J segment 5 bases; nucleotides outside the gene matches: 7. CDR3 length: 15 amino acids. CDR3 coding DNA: TGTGCCAGCAGCCCCGGGGACAGGGGTAACAATGAGCAGTTCTTC. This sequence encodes CASSPGDRGNNEQFF.

CDR3 bases: TGTGCCAGCAGCTTAGGGCTACAGGGACCTAATGAAAAACTGTTTTTT. Translated: CASSLGLQGPNEKLFF. J is TRBJ1-4 and V is TRBV7-2; weak D call: TRBD1 (6 bases). This CDR3 has 16 residues. V lost 1 base, J lost 3 bases, and 12 bases lay in between. Germline CDR1 is SGHTA and CDR2 is FQGNSA.

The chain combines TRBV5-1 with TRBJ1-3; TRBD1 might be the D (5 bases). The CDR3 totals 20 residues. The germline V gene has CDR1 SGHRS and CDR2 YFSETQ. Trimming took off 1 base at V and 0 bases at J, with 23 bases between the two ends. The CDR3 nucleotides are TGCGCCAGCAGCTTGTCATTAATGGGCCGGGGGACTTTCTCTGGAAACACCATATATTTT. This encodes CASSLSLMGRGTFSGNTIYF.

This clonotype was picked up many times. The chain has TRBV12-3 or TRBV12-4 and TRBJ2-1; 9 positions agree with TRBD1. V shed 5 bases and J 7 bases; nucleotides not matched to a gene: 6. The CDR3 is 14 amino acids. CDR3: CASSPRDRENEQFF. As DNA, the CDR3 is TGTGCCAGCAGTCCCCGGGACAGGGAAAATGAGCAGTTCTTC.

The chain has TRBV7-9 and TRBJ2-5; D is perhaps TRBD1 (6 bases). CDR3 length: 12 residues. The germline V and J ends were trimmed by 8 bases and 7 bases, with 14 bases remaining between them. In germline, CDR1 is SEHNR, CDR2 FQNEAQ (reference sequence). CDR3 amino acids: CASAPMGATQYF. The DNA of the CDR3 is TGTGCCAGCGCTCCGATGGGGGCGACCCAGTACTTC.

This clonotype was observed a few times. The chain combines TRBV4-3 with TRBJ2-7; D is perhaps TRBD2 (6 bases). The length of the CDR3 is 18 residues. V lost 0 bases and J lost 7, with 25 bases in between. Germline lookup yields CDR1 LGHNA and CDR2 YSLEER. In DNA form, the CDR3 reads TGCGCCAGCAGCCAAGAGGTTTGGGGGACTCCGGTAAATCATGAGCAGTACTTC. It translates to CASSQEVWGTPVNHEQYF.

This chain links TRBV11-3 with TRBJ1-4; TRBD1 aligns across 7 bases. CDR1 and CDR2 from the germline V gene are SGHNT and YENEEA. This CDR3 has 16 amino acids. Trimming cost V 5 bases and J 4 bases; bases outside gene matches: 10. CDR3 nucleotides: TGTGCCAGCAGCGCGAACACCGGGACAGTTAATGAAAAACTGTTTTTT. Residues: CASSANTGTVNEKLFF.

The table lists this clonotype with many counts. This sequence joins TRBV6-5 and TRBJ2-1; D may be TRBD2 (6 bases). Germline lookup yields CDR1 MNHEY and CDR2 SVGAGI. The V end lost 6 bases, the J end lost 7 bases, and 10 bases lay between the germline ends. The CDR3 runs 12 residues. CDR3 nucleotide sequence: TGTGCCAGCAGCCCGACTAGAAATGAGCAGTTCTTC. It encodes CASSPTRNEQFF.

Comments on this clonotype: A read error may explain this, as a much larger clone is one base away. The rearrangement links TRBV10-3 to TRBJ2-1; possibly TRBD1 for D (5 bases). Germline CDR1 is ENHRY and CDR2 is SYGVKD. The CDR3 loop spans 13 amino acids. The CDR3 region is CAIKFTEGDEHFF. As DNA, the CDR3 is TGTGCCATCAAGTTTACAGAAGGGGATGAGCATTTCTTC.

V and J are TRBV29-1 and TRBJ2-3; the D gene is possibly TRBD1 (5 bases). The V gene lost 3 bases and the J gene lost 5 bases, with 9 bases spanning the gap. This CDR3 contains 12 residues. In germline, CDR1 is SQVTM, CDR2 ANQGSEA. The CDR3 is CSVEGREDTQYF. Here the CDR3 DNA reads TGCAGCGTTGAGGGCAGGGAAGATACGCAGTATTTT.

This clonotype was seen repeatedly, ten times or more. The CDR3 bases are TGCAGCGTCTCCCCCCGCACAGGGGGCACTGAAGCTTTCTTT. It encodes CSVSPRTGGTEAFF. This chain links TRBV29-1 with TRBJ1-1; TRBD1 agrees at 8 bases. J gave up 4 bases and V 6 bases, and 10 bases lay outside the gene matches. The CDR3 consists of 14 residues. The V gene's germline CDR1 is SQVTM and CDR2 ANQGSEA.

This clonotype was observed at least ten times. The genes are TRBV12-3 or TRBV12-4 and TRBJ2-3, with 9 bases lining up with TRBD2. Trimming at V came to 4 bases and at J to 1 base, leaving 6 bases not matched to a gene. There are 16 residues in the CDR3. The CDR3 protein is CASSSDRLAGTDTQYF. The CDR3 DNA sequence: TGTGCCAGCAGTTCAGACCGACTAGCGGGCACAGATACGCAGTATTTT.

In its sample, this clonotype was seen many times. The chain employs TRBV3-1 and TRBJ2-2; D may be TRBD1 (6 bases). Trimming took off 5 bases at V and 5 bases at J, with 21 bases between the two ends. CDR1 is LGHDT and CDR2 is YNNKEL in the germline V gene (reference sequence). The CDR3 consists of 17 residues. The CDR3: CASSRIATQRGTGELFF. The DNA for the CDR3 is TGTGCCAGCAGCAGAATCGCCACACAGAGGGGGACCGGGGAGCTGTTTTTT.

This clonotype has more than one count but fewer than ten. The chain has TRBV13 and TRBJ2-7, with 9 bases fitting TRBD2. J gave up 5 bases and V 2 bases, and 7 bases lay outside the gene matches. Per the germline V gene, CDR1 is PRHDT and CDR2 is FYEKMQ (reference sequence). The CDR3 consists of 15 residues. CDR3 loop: CASSLLLVAGDEQYF. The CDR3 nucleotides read TGTGCCAGCAGCTTATTACTAGTAGCGGGAGACGAGCAGTACTTC. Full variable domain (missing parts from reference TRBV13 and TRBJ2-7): AAGVIQSPRHLIKEKRETATLKCYPIPRHDTVYWYQQGPGQDPQFLISFYEKMQSDKGSIPDRFSAQQFSDYHSELNMSSLELGDSALYFCASSLLLVAGDEQYFGPGTRLTVT.

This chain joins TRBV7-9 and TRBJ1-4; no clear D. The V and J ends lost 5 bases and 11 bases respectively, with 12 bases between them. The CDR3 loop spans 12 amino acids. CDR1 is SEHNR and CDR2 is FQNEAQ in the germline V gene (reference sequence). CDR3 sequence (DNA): TGTGCCAGCAGCCTCGGGGTGGAGAAACTGTTTTTT. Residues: CASSLGVEKLFF.

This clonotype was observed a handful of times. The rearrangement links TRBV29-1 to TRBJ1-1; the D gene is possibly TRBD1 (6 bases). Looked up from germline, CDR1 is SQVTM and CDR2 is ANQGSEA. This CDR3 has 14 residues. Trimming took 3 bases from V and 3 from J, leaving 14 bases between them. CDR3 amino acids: CSVDGGRGDTEAFF. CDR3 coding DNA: TGCAGCGTTGATGGGGGGCGAGGGGACACTGAAGCTTTCTTT.

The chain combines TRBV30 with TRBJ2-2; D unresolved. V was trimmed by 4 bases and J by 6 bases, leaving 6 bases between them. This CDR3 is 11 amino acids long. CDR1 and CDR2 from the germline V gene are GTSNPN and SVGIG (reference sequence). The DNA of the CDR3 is TGTGCCTGGAACGTCCCCGGGGAGCTGTTTTTT. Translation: CAWNVPGELFF.

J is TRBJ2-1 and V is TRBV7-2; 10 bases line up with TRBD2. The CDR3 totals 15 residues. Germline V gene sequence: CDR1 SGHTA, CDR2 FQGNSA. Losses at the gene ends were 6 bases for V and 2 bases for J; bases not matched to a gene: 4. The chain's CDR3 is CASSSSGGAYNEQFF. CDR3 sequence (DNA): TGTGCCAGCAGTTCCAGCGGGGGGGCCTACAATGAGCAGTTCTTC.

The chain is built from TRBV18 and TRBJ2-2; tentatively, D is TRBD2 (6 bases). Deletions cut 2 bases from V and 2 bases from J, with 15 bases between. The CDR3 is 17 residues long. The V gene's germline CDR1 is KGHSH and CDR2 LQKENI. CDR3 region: CASSPDRDSRNTGELFF. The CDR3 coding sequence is TGTGCCAGCTCACCAGACCGGGACTCCAGAAACACCGGGGAGCTGTTTTTT.

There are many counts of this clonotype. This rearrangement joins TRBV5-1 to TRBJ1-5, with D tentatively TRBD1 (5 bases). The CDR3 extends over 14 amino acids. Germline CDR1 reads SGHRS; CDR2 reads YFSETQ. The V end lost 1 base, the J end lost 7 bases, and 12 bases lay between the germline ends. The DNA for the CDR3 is TGCGCCAGCAGCTTGAGGCAGGGAGGACAGCCCCAGCATTTT. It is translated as CASSLRQGGQPQHF.